This is a list of T cell receptor beta chains from one sample in a study of a mutant IDH1 vaccine in newly diagnosed glioma. The data were produced by immunoSEQ multiplex PCR, yet TCRdb's version contains in-frame clones alone and is incomplete. This table has roughly 16,000 clones, more than 65% appearing once. Sequencing used PBMCs, obtained from a glioma patient treated with radiotherapy, temozolomide or both. The receptors here all came from a man aged 40-49 years with glioma. Each CDR3 is given with its conserved first and last residue. Each record gives: J gene, clone size, V gene, CDR3 protein. Not all rows give a size; the values are once, few, many and, for expanded clones, a class.

>TRBJ1-1|-|TRBV18
CASSRETQGTEAFF
>TRBJ1-5|-|TRBV19
CASTGDYSNQPQHF
>TRBJ1-1|-|TRBV11-3
CASSSNGKDTEAFF
>TRBJ2-2|-|TRBV7-8
CASSLAGLSSARGGTGELFF
>TRBJ2-1|-|TRBV18
CASSPTLFSGKVPNEQFF
>TRBJ1-3|-|TRBV5-6
CASSFGTNSGNTIYF
>TRBJ2-7|-|TRBV7-8
CASSFSPIGREQYF
>TRBJ2-5|-|TRBV7-9
CASSLVGAETQYF
>TRBJ1-1|few|TRBV6-1
CASRRGVNTEAFF
>TRBJ2-1|-|TRBV28
CASTPTDNEQFF
>TRBJ2-4|-|TRBV19
CASSISSGLAGNIQYF
>TRBJ2-1|medium-sized|TRBV12-5
CASGPPTSKAFF
>TRBJ2-1|-|TRBV18
CASSPTSGRLTNEQFF
>TRBJ2-3|-|TRBV2
CASSLAGDTQYF
>TRBJ1-2|-|TRBV5-6
CASSLAGTPYGYTF
>TRBJ2-5|-|TRBV11-2
CASSLNPREGPEETQYF
>TRBJ1-5|once|TRBV19
CASSTRLTGGDQPQHF
>TRBJ1-5|-|TRBV7-9
CASSQGGSTALDSNQPQHF
>TRBJ1-2|-|TRBV6-1
CASSEDDGATYGYTF
>TRBJ1-5|-|TRBV28
CASSWIPGQGPVANQPQHF
>TRBJ2-5|-|TRBV6-5
CASRSGGRVGETQYF
>TRBJ1-4|-|TRBV11-2
CASSLVQANEKLFF
>TRBJ1-1|-|TRBV7-9
CASSYQGEDTEAFF
>TRBJ2-5|-|TRBV7-8
CASSLGGEGRQGRGETQYF
>TRBJ1-1|-|TRBV6-1
CATPDPEGTEAFF
>TRBJ2-3|once|TRBV11-2
CASSFSGVGDTQYF
>TRBJ2-7|-|TRBV6-6
CASSSRDRRSYEQYF
>TRBJ2-3|-|TRBV5-6
CASSLVGTGGDTQYF
>TRBJ2-1|-|TRBV7-7
CASSLAPGSHNEQFF
>TRBJ1-1|few|TRBV30
CAWREQGYTEAFF
>TRBJ2-1|-|TRBV5-1
CASNPATSGREFEQFF
>TRBJ2-3|-|TRBV18
CASSPRRQGQGADTQYF
>TRBJ2-1|-|TRBV6-4
CASSGTSGDYNEQFF
>TRBJ1-5|-|TRBV19
CASSSGQGSNQPQHF
>TRBJ2-7|-|TRBV5-1
CASSLDRGGYEQYF
>TRBJ2-3|-|TRBV5-4
CASSLDGTDTQYF
>TRBJ2-7|few|TRBV9
CASSSGTGIEQYF
>TRBJ2-2|-|TRBV2
CASRQGMTNTGELFF
>TRBJ1-4|-|TRBV5-1
CASSSSRADDEKLFF
>TRBJ2-5|-|TRBV11-3
CASQEAGGGETQYF
>TRBJ2-1|-|TRBV11-3
CASSFGTAYNEQFF
>TRBJ2-1|-|TRBV7-9
CASSLPPGRASNEQFF
>TRBJ2-7|few|TRBV7-8
CASTGRLEQYF
>TRBJ2-3|-|TRBV7-2
CASSLAGGQDTQYF
>TRBJ1-6|-|TRBV6-1
CASSEVAGPTYNSPLHF
>TRBJ2-1|-|TRBV6-1
CASRRLAGGSGEQFF
>TRBJ2-5|-|TRBV21-1
CASSVLWTGKGETQYF
>TRBJ2-1|-|TRBV7-2
CASSSAGGGRNEQFF
>TRBJ2-1|-|TRBV6-1
CASSASGPSEQFF
>TRBJ2-1|-|TRBV19
CATRQGIFYNEQFF